Shown below are 10 T cell receptor beta chains from a single sample sequenced in a study of CD8+CD57+ T cells in acquired aplastic anemia. Using genomic DNA as the template, TCR beta VDJ and CDR3 profiling was carried out. TCRdb called the reads again in MiXCR, with one record for every CDR3 protein. The table includes about 110,000 distinct CDR3 sequences, approximately 49% detected once. The sequenced material came from sorted CD4+, CD8+, or CD8+CD57+ T cells (not recorded which) from PBMCs. These receptors all come from a human donor in good health, serving as a control.

This clonotype is classed as medium-sized (0.01 to 0.1%). The chain is built from TRBV7-9 and TRBJ2-7; TRBD1 might be the D (5 bases). This CDR3 has 11 amino acids. With 5 bases removed from V and 5 bases from J, the gap between germline ends came to 7 bases. Germline CDR1 and CDR2: SEHNR and FQNEAQ (reference sequence). The CDR3 loop is CASSQGNEQYF. The DNA of the CDR3 is TGTGCCAGCAGCCAGGGAAACGAGCAGTACTTC. Based on the CDR3 plus reference TRBV7-9 and TRBJ2-7, the full variable domain is DTGVSQNPRHKITKRGQNVTFRCDPISEHNRLYWYRQTLGQGPEFLTYFQNEAQLEKSRLLSDRFSAERPKGSFSTLEIQRTEQGDSAMYLCASSQGNEQYFGPGTRLTVT.

This clonotype occurred many times. The genes are TRBV25-1 and TRBJ2-2; D is undetermined. Looked up from germline, CDR1 is MGHDK and CDR2 is SYGVNS. The CDR3 has 10 amino acids. V gave up 7 bases and J gave up 7 bases, with 4 bases separating them. The CDR3 DNA reads TGTGCCAGCAAGGACGGGGAGCTGTTTTTT. Translating it yields CASKDGELFF.

The chain recombines TRBV24-1 with TRBJ2-6; 8 bases are a match to TRBD1. V shed 6 bases and J 3 bases; nucleotides not matched to a gene: 3. CDR3 size: 15 residues. The germline gives CDR1 KGHDR, CDR2 SFDVKD. Here the CDR3 DNA reads TGTGCCACCAGTCCAGGGGGCGGTGGGGCCAACGTCCTGACTTTC. This sequence encodes CATSPGGGGANVLTF.

This clonotype is a singleton in its sample. The gene calls are TRBV29-1 and TRBJ1-3; D gene ambiguous. V lost 4 bases, J lost 0 bases, and 7 bases lay in between. The germline V gene encodes CDR1 SQVTM and CDR2 ANQGSEA. The CDR3 is made up of 13 amino acids. CDR3 sequence: CSVALLSGNTIYF. CDR3 bases: TGCAGCGTTGCTCTGCTCTCTGGAAACACCATATATTTT. Complete variable domain (other parts from reference TRBV29-1 and TRBJ1-3): SAVISQKPSRDICQRGTSLTIQCQVDSQVTMMFWYRQQPGQSLTLIATANQGSEATYESGFVIDKFPISRPNLTFSTLTVSNMSPEDSSIYLCSVALLSGNTIYFGEGSWLTVV.

This clonotype was counted ten times or more. The chain recombines TRBV2 with TRBJ1-1, with D perhaps matching TRBD1 (5 bases). The CDR3 spans 13 residues. V was shortened by 4 bases and J by 8 bases, with 14 bases between the two germline ends. Per germline, CDR1 SNHLY and CDR2 FYNNEI. This CDR3 is CASSVIRQTEAFF. The CDR3 DNA sequence: TGTGCCAGCAGTGTTATTCGACAGACCGAAGCTTTCTTT.

This clonotype was counted at least ten times. The rearrangement uses TRBV6-5 and TRBJ2-7; D unclear. The germline gives CDR1 MNHEY, CDR2 SVGAGI. The CDR3 is 13 amino acids. With 0 bases removed from V and 6 bases from J, the gap between germline ends came to 9 bases. The CDR3 bases are TGTGCCAGCAGTTACTCGATGAAAGCCGAGCAGTACTTC. Protein: CASSYSMKAEQYF.

The chain recombines TRBV5-1 with TRBJ1-6; no reliable D call. The ends were cut back, 0 bases at V and 10 bases at J, with 14 bases in the middle. CDR1 is SGHRS and CDR2 is YFSETQ in the germline V gene. This CDR3 has 15 residues. This CDR3 is CASSLAPGEGSPLHF. In DNA form, the CDR3 reads TGCGCCAGCAGCTTGGCCCCCGGGGAAGGCTCACCCCTCCACTTT. Drawing the rest from reference TRBV5-1 and TRBJ1-6, the complete variable domain is KAGVTQTPRYLIKTRGQQVTLSCSPISGHRSVSWYQQTPGQGLQFLFEYFSETQRNKGNFPGRFSGRQFSNSRSEMNVSTLELGDSALYLCASSLAPGEGSPLHFGNGTRLTVT.

The V call is TRBV29-1, the J call TRBJ2-7; tentatively, D is TRBD1 (5 bases). The CDR3 loop spans 14 amino acids. Per the germline V gene, CDR1 is SQVTM and CDR2 is ANQGSEA. V was trimmed by 5 bases and J by 0 bases, leaving 14 bases between them. The CDR3 is CSVHSGSNSYEQYF. The CDR3 nucleotides are TGCAGCGTTCACTCAGGGTCCAACTCCTACGAGCAGTACTTC.

This clonotype was recorded at least ten times. The chain links TRBV12-3 or TRBV12-4 to TRBJ1-2; D gene unclear. V was trimmed by 3 bases and J by 4 bases, leaving 12 bases between them. The CDR3 has 14 amino acids. CDR3 protein: CASSFSVKGYGYTF. Here the CDR3 DNA reads TGTGCCAGCAGTTTTTCAGTTAAGGGCTATGGCTACACCTTC.

The chain is built from TRBV11-1 and TRBJ1-1, with 10 bases lining up with TRBD1. The CDR3 covers 16 residues. Germline loops: CDR1 SGHAT, CDR2 FQDESV (reference sequence). J lost 4 bases, V lost 5 bases, and 10 bases had no gene match. The CDR3: CASSQTGTGVSTEAFF. The CDR3 DNA is TGTGCCAGCAGCCAGACCGGGACAGGGGTGAGCACTGAAGCTTTCTTT.